This is a list of T cell receptor beta chains from one sample in a study of shared clonotypes between healthy human individuals. Method: immunoSEQ multiplex PCR; TCRdb's copy keeps in-frame clones and lacks some. Of about 510,000 clones in the sample, less than 96% are singletons; the top ten hold 0.06%. The sample comprised naive CD4+ T cells sorted from blood. The receptors here all came from a woman aged 25-40 years in good health. Both conserved end residues are part of each CDR3. The order of the fields is D gene, V gene, J gene, clone size, CDR3 protein, CDR3 DNA. D genes are given only for firm matches. The listing skips clone size in some rows; elsewhere it reads once, few, many or a size class.

>TRBD2|TRBV4-2|TRBJ2-5|.
CASSQTGTSEFRETQYF
TGTGCCAGCAGCCAAACCGGGACTAGCGAGTTTCGGGAGACCCAGTACTTC
>.|TRBV14|TRBJ1-5|.
CASSQALAGPQHF
TGTGCCAGCAGCCAAGCCCTGGCAGGGCCCCAGCATTTT
>TRBD1|TRBV28|TRBJ1-6|.
CASSTSGTGISPLHF
TGTGCCAGCAGTACCTCCGGGACAGGGATATCACCCCTCCACTTT
>TRBD2|TRBV7-2|TRBJ2-7|.
CASSYGLAGGTYEQYF
TGTGCCAGCAGCTACGGACTAGCGGGTGGAACCTACGAGCAGTACTTC
>.|TRBV6-5|TRBJ2-5|.
CASSPGRLQETQYF
TGTGCCAGCAGCCCAGGACGGCTACAAGAGACCCAGTACTTC
>TRBD2|TRBV10-1|TRBJ2-2|.
CASSESLAENTGELFF
TGCGCCAGCAGTGAGTCTCTAGCGGAGAACACCGGGGAGCTGTTTTTT
>TRBD1|TRBV5-1|TRBJ2-5|once
CASSAGTEKETQYF
TGCGCCAGCAGCGCCGGGACAGAAAAAGAGACCCAGTACTTC
>.|TRBV5-1|TRBJ1-2|.
CASSSGTANYGYTF
TGCGCCAGCAGCTCCGGGACGGCTAACTATGGCTACACCTTC
>.|TRBV7-8|TRBJ2-7|.
CASSLDSRKSSYEQYF
TGTGCCAGCAGCTTAGACTCGCGGAAAAGCTCCTACGAGCAGTACTTC
>.|TRBV28|TRBJ1-4|.
CASSVPGWEKLFF
TGTGCCAGCAGCGTCCCCGGATGGGAAAAACTGTTTTTT
>.|TRBV19|TRBJ2-1|.
CASSSPFSGVDYNEQFF
TGTGCCAGTAGTAGCCCCTTTTCGGGAGTGGACTACAATGAGCAGTTCTTC
>TRBD1|TRBV11-1|TRBJ1-2|.
CASSPQGNTNYGYTF
TGTGCCAGCAGCCCACAGGGGAATACTAACTATGGCTACACCTTC
>TRBD2|TRBV19|TRBJ2-3|.
CASSEGTSDHTQYF
TGTGCCAGTAGCGAGGGGACTAGCGATCATACGCAGTATTTT
>.|TRBV19|TRBJ1-3|.
CASSSYRDAGNTIYF
TGTGCCAGTAGTAGTTACAGGGATGCTGGAAACACCATATATTTT
>TRBD1|TRBV7-6|TRBJ1-3|.
CASSLAGTGGGGNTIYF
TGTGCCAGCAGCTTAGCCGGGACAGGGGGAGGTGGAAACACCATATATTTT
>.|TRBV5-1|TRBJ2-7|.
CASSLVTKAGYEQYF
TGCGCCAGCAGCTTGGTAACAAAAGCAGGCTACGAGCAGTACTTC
>.|TRBV5-1|TRBJ2-7|.
CASSLRTPYEQYF
TGCGCCAGCAGCTTGAGGACCCCCTACGAGCAGTACTTC
>.|TRBV28|TRBJ2-7|.
CASSLAGIPTYEQYF
TGTGCCAGCAGTTTAGCCGGGATCCCTACCTACGAGCAGTACTTC
>.|TRBV19|TRBJ2-5|.
CASSITGETQYF
TGTGCCAGTAGTATCACCGGAGAGACCCAGTACTTC
>TRBD1|TRBV5-4|TRBJ2-1|.
CASRAGQGPYEQFF
TGTGCCAGCAGGGCGGGACAGGGGCCCTATGAGCAGTTCTTC
>.|TRBV28|TRBJ2-7|.
CASREGGTPGYEQYF
TGTGCCAGCAGGGAAGGTGGGACCCCAGGCTACGAGCAGTACTTC
>.|TRBV2|TRBJ2-7|.
CAATQEGTPTYEQYF
TGTGCCGCTACTCAGGAGGGGACACCTACCTACGAGCAGTACTTC
>.|TRBV21-1|TRBJ2-2|.
CASSKAVLSCTGELFF
TGTGCCAGCAGCAAAGCCGTTCTTTCTTGCACCGGGGAGCTGTTTTTT
>.|TRBV5-1|TRBJ2-1|.
CASSLVANSRSSYNEQFF
TGCGCCAGCAGCTTGGTAGCGAATAGTCGGAGCTCCTACAATGAGCAGTTCTTC
>TRBD2|TRBV4-1|TRBJ2-1|.
CASSLVPWPSGSMDEQFF
TGCGCCAGCAGCCTAGTTCCGTGGCCTAGCGGGAGTATGGATGAGCAGTTCTTC
>.|TRBV5-4|TRBJ2-7|.
CASSIASANEQYF
TGTGCCAGCAGCATAGCGAGTGCTAACGAGCAGTACTTC
>TRBD2|TRBV5-1|TRBJ2-7|.
CASSSAGVYEQYF
TGCGCCAGCAGCTCTGCGGGGGTCTACGAGCAGTACTTC
>.|TRBV28|TRBJ1-2|once
CASSLDRGYTF
TGTGCCAGCAGTCTCGACAGGGGCTACACCTTC
>.|TRBV28|TRBJ2-7|.
CASSSTRGGSLYEQYF
TGTGCCAGCAGTTCCACCAGGGGAGGGTCGCTTTACGAGCAGTACTTC
>TRBD2|TRBV28|TRBJ2-7|.
CASTSAGGADYEQYF
TGTGCCAGCACCTCCGCGGGGGGGGCCGACTACGAGCAGTACTTC
>.|TRBV4-1|TRBJ2-2|.
CASSQTSPAPRPGELFF
TGCGCCAGCAGCCAAACTTCCCCGGCCCCTCGGCCCGGGGAGCTGTTTTTT
>.|TRBV5-1|TRBJ1-3|.
CASSSTGFGNTIYF
TGCGCCAGCAGCTCAACAGGGTTTGGAAACACCATATATTTT
>.|TRBV5-1|TRBJ2-7|.
CASSLAGLAAGEQYF
TGCGCCAGCAGCTTGGCTGGGCTCGCCGCGGGCGAGCAGTACTTC
>.|TRBV7-5|TRBJ2-7|.
CVRSLVGGSVCEQYF
TGTGTCAGAAGCTTAGTAGGCGGGAGTGTCTGCGAGCAGTACTTC
>.|TRBV19|TRBJ2-7|.
CASSISVTAGEQYF
TGTGCCAGTAGTATTAGCGTGACGGCGGGAGAGCAGTACTTC
>.|TRBV18|TRBJ2-7|.
CASSPNRESYEQYF
TGTGCCAGCTCACCAAACAGGGAGTCCTACGAGCAGTACTTC
>.|TRBV2|TRBJ2-7|.
CASRRGWSGLPSYEQYF
TGTGCCAGCAGGCGCGGGTGGTCGGGACTTCCCTCCTACGAGCAGTACTTC
>.|TRBV27|TRBJ2-5|.
CASSFGGTGETQYF
TGTGCCAGCAGTTTTGGGGGGACGGGGGAGACCCAGTACTTC
>TRBD2|TRBV4-1|TRBJ2-1|.
CASSQETSRWSYEQFF
TGCGCCAGCAGCCAAGAGACTAGCAGGTGGTCGTATGAGCAGTTCTTC
>TRBD1|TRBV11-2|TRBJ2-7|.
CASSLADRATYEQYF
TGTGCCAGCAGCTTAGCCGACAGGGCAACCTACGAGCAGTACTTC
>TRBD2|TRBV5-4|TRBJ2-7|.
CASSLGTLAGVGNEQYF
TGTGCCAGCAGCTTGGGCACCCTAGCGGGAGTGGGGAACGAGCAGTACTTC
>TRBD1|TRBV18|TRBJ1-1|once
CASSPQGARPTEAFF
TGTGCCAGCTCACCACAGGGGGCGCGGCCCACTGAAGCTTTCTTT
>.|TRBV6-1|TRBJ2-3|.
CASSEGPDSSTDTQYF
TGTGCCAGCAGTGAAGGTCCGGACTCTAGCACAGATACGCAGTATTTT
>.|TRBV27|TRBJ2-7|.
CASSHSRGSSSRGQSYEQYF
TGTGCCAGCAGTCACTCCCGAGGTAGTAGTTCCAGAGGGCAGTCCTACGAGCAGTACTTC
>.|TRBV7-8|TRBJ1-3|.
CASSPLLGFGNTIYF
TGTGCCAGCAGCCCCTTGTTGGGATTTGGAAACACCATATATTTT
>.|TRBV5-1|TRBJ1-5|.
CASTPRTVSNQPQHF
TGCGCCAGCACCCCCCGGACAGTTAGCAATCAGCCCCAGCATTTT
>TRBD2|TRBV6-1|TRBJ2-7|.
CASSERAGGPYEQYF
TGTGCCAGCAGTGAGCGGGCGGGAGGGCCCTACGAGCAGTACTTC
>TRBD1|TRBV5-1|TRBJ1-6|.
CASSLGQGVSYNSPLHF
TGCGCCAGCAGCTTAGGACAGGGGGTTTCCTATAATTCACCCCTCCACTTT
>TRBD1|TRBV29-1|TRBJ1-3|.
CSAVQGHSGNTIYF
TGCAGCGCTGTACAGGGGCACTCTGGAAACACCATATATTTT